This T cell receptor beta chain was recovered during a study of CD8+CD57+ T cells in acquired aplastic anemia. Points from the study as a whole: Overlapping CD8+ CDR3 repertoires of patients and controls contained approximately 28 shared sequences.

The template for TCR beta VDJ and CDR3 sequence profiling was genomic DNA. One entry per CDR3 protein results from TCRdb running MiXCR on the reads. The data contain some 150,000 distinct CDR3 sequences, roughly 40% of them seen just once; the ten biggest clones take up 8% to 9%. On this clonotype itself: The target antigen is unknown.

The sequence was collected from a human donor in good health, serving as a control. Sequencing input: sorted CD4+, CD8+, or CD8+CD57+ T cells (not recorded which) from PBMCs.

CDR3 sequence reads: CATSRDLIADTQYF. The CDR3 DNA is TGTGCCACCAGCAGAGATTTAATAGCAGATACGCAGTATTTT. The chain has TRBV15 and TRBJ2-3; unclear D gene. This CDR3 has 14 residues. Germline values: CDR1 LNHNV, CDR2 YYDKDF (reference sequence). V gave up 0 bases and J gave up 4 bases, with 8 bases separating them. The whole variable domain, filled in from reference TRBV15 and TRBJ2-3, reads DAMVIQNPRYQVTQFGKPVTLSCSQTLNHNVMYWYQQKSSQAPKLLFHYYDKDFNNEADTPDNFQSRRPNTSFCFLDIRSPGLGDTAMYLCATSRDLIADTQYFGPGTRLTVL.